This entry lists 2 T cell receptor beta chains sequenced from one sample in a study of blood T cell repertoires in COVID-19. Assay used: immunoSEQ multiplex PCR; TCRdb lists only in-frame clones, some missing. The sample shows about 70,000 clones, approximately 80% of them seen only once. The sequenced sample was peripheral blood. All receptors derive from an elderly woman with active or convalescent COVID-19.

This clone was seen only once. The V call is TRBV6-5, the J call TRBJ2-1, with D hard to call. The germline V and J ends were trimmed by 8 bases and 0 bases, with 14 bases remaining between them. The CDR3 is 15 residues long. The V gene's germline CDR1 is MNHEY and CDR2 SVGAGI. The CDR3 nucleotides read TGTGCCAGCGGTCGGAGCTATTCCTCCTACAATGAGCAGTTCTTC. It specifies CASGRSYSSYNEQFF.

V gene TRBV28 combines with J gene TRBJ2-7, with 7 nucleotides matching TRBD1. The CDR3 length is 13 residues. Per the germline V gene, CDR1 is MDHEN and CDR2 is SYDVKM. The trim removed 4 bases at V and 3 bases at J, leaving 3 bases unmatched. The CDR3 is CASSSPGGYEQYF. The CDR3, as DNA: TGTGCCAGCAGTTCCCCAGGGGGCTACGAGCAGTACTTC.